The 12 T cell receptor beta chains below all came from one sample that was sequenced in a study of T cell clonotyping in hematopoietic cell transplantation. Time point here: recipient sample about 28 days before transplant, after cytoreduction. Using immunoSEQ multiplex PCR, the repertoire was profiled, and TCRdb retains in-frame clones only, with some absent. The sample has roughly 24,000 clones, roughly 84% seen once. Sequences were derived from peripheral blood mononuclear cells, sampled before stem cell transplant. The receptors shown here come from a woman in her fifties or sixties with acute myeloid leukemia. Some clones in this sample may be carry-over from other donors' samples.

The rearrangement joins TRBV13 to TRBJ2-7; TRBD2 matches 12 bases. The CDR3 consists of 15 residues. J was trimmed by 5 bases and V by 7 bases; bases with no gene match: 9. Germline values: CDR1 PRHDT, CDR2 FYEKMQ (reference sequence). The CDR3 bases are TGTGCCAGCAATTCCAGGACTAGCGGGATTCACGAGCAGTACTTC. The encoded protein is CASNSRTSGIHEQYF.

The chain uses TRBV2 and TRBJ1-4, with 9 bases lining up with TRBD1. The CDR3 is 16 amino acids. Germline loops: CDR1 SNHLY, CDR2 FYNNEI. The trim removed 6 bases at V and 5 bases at J, leaving 10 bases unmatched. As DNA, the CDR3 is TGTGCCAGCAGAGCCGGGACAGGGTGGGCCAATGAAAAACTGTTTTTT. Residues: CASRAGTGWANEKLFF.

V is TRBV29-1 and J is TRBJ2-6; 11 bases align to TRBD2. This CDR3 region has 16 residues. V trimming: 4 bases; J trimming: 2 bases; junction bases outside the gene matches: 4. Germline V gene sequence: CDR1 SQVTM, CDR2 ANQGSEA. DNA of the CDR3: TGCAGCGTTGGTATAGCGGGGGGGGCTGGGGCCAACGTCCTGACTTTC. Encoded protein: CSVGIAGGAGANVLTF.

The rearrangement uses TRBV7-3 and TRBJ2-1; TRBD2 matches at 8 bases. J gave up 8 bases and V 5 bases, and 8 bases lay outside the gene matches. The CDR3 loop spans 14 amino acids. Germline assignment: CDR1 SGHTA and CDR2 FQGTGA. CDR3: CASSVTSGQDEQFF. CDR3 DNA: TGTGCCAGCAGCGTCACTAGCGGCCAGGATGAGCAGTTCTTC. The full variable domain, completed using reference TRBV7-3 and TRBJ2-1, is GAGVSQTPSNKVTEKGKYVELRCDPISGHTALYWYRQSLGQGPEFLIYFQGTGAADDSGLPNDRFFAVRPEGSVSTLKIQRTERGDSAVYLCASSVTSGQDEQFFGPGTRLTVL.

The V call is TRBV4-1, the J call TRBJ2-7, with D perhaps TRBD1 (6 bases). The germline V gene encodes CDR1 MGHRA and CDR2 YSYEKL. The CDR3 runs 14 residues. Trimming took 6 bases from V and 6 from J, leaving 18 bases between them. CDR3 protein: CASRPPGPGAEQYF. As DNA, the CDR3 is TGCGCCAGCAGACCGCCGGGACCAGGGGCCGAGCAGTACTTC.

The chain couples TRBV29-1 to TRBJ2-5; no clear D gene. The CDR3 length is 13 residues. V gave up 4 bases and J gave up 0 bases, with 9 bases separating them. Germline-derived CDR1 and CDR2 are SQVTM and ANQGSEA. The CDR3, as DNA: TGCAGCGTTGTGCGTACGTACCAAGAGACCCAGTACTTC. Translation gives CSVVRTYQETQYF. Looking up the rest from reference TRBV29-1 and TRBJ2-5 gives the full variable domain: SAVISQKPSRDICQRGTSLTIQCQVDSQVTMMFWYRQQPGQSLTLIATANQGSEATYESGFVIDKFPISRPNLTFSTLTVSNMSPEDSSIYLCSVVRTYQETQYFGPGTRLLVL.

This clone was seen once. This chain's CDR3 is CASRGSSTSRGVGIQYF. The CDR3 nucleotides read TGTGCCAGCAGGGGCTCGTCGACTAGCAGGGGAGTCGGCATTCAGTACTTC. V and J are TRBV2 and TRBJ2-4; maybe TRBD2 (7 bases). In germline, CDR1 is SNHLY, CDR2 FYNNEI. The V gene lost 6 bases and the J gene lost 9 bases, with 27 bases spanning the gap. The CDR3 contains 17 residues.

This chain joins TRBV7-2 and TRBJ1-1; D may be TRBD1 (5 bases). Germline loops: CDR1 SGHTA, CDR2 FQGNSA. CDR3 length equals 14 residues. The ends were cut back, 5 bases at V and 6 bases at J, with 16 bases in the middle. The DNA for the CDR3 is TGTGCCAGCAGCACCCCAGGGAATCGGGCTGAAGCTTTCTTT. It translates to CASSTPGNRAEAFF.

V usage is TRBV6-5 and J usage is TRBJ1-1; D might be TRBD1 (6 bases). The ends were cut back, 0 bases at V and 2 bases at J, with 13 bases in the middle. The V gene's germline CDR1 is MNHEY and CDR2 SVGAGI. CDR3 length equals 16 residues. CDR3 in amino acids: CASSYSETGLNTEAFF. CDR3 DNA: TGTGCCAGCAGTTACTCGGAGACAGGTTTAAACACTGAAGCTTTCTTT.

The chain couples TRBV10-1 to TRBJ1-4; TRBD1 matches 7 bases. Germline V CDR1 and CDR2: WNHNN, SYGVQD (reference sequence). The CDR3 is made up of 15 amino acids. V lost 10 bases to trimming and J lost 6 bases; unmatched junction nucleotides: 14. CDR3 residues: CANQPDRVRDEKLFF. CDR3 bases: TGCGCCAACCAACCCGACAGGGTTAGAGATGAAAAACTGTTTTTT.

CDR3 protein: CASTPRTGGSYEQYF. Written as DNA, the CDR3 is TGTGCCAGTACCCCTCGGACAGGGGGTTCCTACGAGCAGTACTTC. The rearrangement uses TRBV19 and TRBJ2-7, with 10 bases aligning to TRBD1. V dropped 7 bases and J dropped 1; count of bases not matched to a gene: 7. The CDR3 is 15 residues long. Germline CDR1 reads LNHDA; CDR2 reads SQIVND (reference sequence). The variable domain in full, completed from reference TRBV19 and TRBJ2-7, reads DGGITQSPKYLFRKEGQNVTLSCEQNLNHDAMYWYRQDPGQGLRLIYYSQIVNDFQKGDIAEGYSVSREKKESFPLTVTSAQKNPTAFYLCASTPRTGGSYEQYFGPGTRLTVT.

V and J are TRBV6-4 and TRBJ1-2; TRBD1 matches at 7 bases. The CDR3 contains 13 residues. In germline, CDR1 is MRHNA, CDR2 SNTAGT. Losses at the gene ends were 5 bases for V and 2 bases for J; bases not matched to a gene: 2. The CDR3 DNA is TGTGCCAGCAGTCCGGACAGGAACTATGGCTACACCTTC. Translation gives CASSPDRNYGYTF.